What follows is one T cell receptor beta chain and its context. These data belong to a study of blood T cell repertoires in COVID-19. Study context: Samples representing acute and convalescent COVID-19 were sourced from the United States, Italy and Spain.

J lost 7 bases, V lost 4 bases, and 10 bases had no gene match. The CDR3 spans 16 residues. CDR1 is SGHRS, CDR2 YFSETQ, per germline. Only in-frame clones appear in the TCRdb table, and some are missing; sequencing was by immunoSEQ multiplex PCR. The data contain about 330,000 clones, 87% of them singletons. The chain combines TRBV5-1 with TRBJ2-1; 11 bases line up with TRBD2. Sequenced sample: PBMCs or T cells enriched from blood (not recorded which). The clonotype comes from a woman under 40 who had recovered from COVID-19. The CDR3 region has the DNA TGCGCCAGCAGCCTTCTCGGGACTAGCGGCACGAATGAGCAGTTCTTC. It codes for CASSLLGTSGTNEQFF.